The T cell receptor beta chain described here comes from a study of tumor and adjacent non-tumor tissue in lung cancer. Background on the study: Patients comprised about a dozen adenocarcinoma, 2 squamous cell carcinoma and 1 small cell lung cancer. Patients were aged roughly 30 to 76, 9 to 10 men and about 5 women, stage I to III. Study-level findings and limits: Compared with tumor, normal lung showed significantly lower TCR diversity. Normal lung showed higher cumulative top 100 clone frequency than tumor.

Three rounds of nested PCR, following a modified ARM-PCR protocol, produced the TCRbeta library. TCRdb analysed the multiplex PCR reads with MiXCR anew, one entry per CDR3 protein. The table lists approximately 75,000 distinct CDR3 sequences, over 70% of them singletons. A remark on this clonotype: Its antigen remains unidentified. As the CDR3 is not closed by the conserved phenylalanine or tryptophan, this likely results from a read error.

CDR3 length: 13 amino acids. Germline loops: CDR1 MNHNS, CDR2 SASEGT. This sample's RNA came from whole unsorted tissue. The source of this sequence is a woman between 45 and 65 years old with non-small cell lung cancer. Sequenced input: lung tumor tissue. The chain recombines TRBV6-1 with TRBJ1-5, with D uncertain. CDR3 amino acids: CVSSEGRDQPQHL. In DNA form, the CDR3 reads TGTGTTAGCAGTGAGGGAAGAGATCAGCCCCAGCATCTT.